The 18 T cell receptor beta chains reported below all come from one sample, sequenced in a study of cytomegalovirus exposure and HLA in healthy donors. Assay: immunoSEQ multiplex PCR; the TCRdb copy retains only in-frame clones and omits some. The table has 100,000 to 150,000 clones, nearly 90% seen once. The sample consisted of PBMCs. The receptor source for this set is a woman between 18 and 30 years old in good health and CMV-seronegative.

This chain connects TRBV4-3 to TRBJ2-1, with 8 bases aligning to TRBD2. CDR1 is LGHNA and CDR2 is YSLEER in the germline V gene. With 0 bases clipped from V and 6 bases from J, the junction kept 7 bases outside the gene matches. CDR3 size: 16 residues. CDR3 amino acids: CASSQDWTGGLNEQFF. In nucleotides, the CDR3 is TGCGCCAGCAGCCAAGATTGGACGGGAGGGCTCAATGAGCAGTTCTTC.

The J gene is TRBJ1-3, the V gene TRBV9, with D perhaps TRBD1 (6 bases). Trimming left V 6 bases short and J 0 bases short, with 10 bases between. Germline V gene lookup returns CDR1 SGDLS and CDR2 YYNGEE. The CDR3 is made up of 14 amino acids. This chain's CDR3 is CASTRQVSGNTIYF. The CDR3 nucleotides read TGTGCCAGCACCAGACAGGTCTCTGGAAACACCATATATTTT.

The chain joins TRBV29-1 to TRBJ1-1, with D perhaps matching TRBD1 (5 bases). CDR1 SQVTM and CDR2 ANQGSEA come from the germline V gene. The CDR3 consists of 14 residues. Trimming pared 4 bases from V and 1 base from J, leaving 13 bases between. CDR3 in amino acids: CSVGQGAQNTEAFF. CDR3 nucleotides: TGCAGCGTTGGTCAGGGTGCGCAGAACACTGAAGCTTTCTTT.

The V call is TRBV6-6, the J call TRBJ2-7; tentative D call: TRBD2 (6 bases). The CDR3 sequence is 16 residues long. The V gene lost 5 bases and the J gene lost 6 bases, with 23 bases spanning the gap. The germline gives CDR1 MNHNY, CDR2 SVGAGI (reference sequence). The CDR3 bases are TGTGCCAGCAGTCGAACGGTTGCGGGATACCCCCCCGAGCAGTACTTC. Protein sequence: CASSRTVAGYPPEQYF.

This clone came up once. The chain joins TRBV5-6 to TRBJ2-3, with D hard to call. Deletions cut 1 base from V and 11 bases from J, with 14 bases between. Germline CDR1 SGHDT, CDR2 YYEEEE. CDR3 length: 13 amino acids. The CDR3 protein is CASSLIEEGGQYF. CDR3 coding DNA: TGTGCCAGCAGCTTGATAGAGGAAGGTGGGCAGTATTTT.

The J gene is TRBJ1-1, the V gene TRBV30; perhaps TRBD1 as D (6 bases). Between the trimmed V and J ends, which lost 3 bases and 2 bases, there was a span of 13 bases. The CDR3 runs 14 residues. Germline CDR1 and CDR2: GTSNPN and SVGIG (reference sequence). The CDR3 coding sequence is TGTGCCTGGAGGGAGGACAGTGCTAACACTGAAGCTTTCTTT. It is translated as CAWREDSANTEAFF. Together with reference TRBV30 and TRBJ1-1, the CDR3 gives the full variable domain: SQTIHQWPATLVQPVGSPLSLECTVEGTSNPNLYWYRQAAGRGLQLLFYSVGIGQISSEVPQNLSASRPQDRQFILSSKKLLLSDSGFYLCAWREDSANTEAFFGQGTRLTVV.

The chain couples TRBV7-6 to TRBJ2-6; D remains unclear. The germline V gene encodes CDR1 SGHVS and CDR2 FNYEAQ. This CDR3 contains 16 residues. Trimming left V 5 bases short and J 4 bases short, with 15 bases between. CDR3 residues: CASSPARVSGANVLTF. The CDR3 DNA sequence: TGTGCCAGCAGCCCAGCTCGGGTTTCCGGGGCCAACGTCCTGACTTTC.

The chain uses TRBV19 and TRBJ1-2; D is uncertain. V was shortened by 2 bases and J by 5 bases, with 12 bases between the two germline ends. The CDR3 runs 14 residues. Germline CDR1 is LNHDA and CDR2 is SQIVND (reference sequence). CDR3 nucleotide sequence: TGTGCCAGTAGTATATTTGACACCCGATATGGCTACACCTTC. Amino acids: CASSIFDTRYGYTF.

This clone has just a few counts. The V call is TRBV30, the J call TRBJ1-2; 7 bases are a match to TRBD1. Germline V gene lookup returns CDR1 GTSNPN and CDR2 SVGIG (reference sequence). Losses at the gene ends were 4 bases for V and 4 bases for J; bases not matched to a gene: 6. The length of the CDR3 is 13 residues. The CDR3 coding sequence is TGTGCCTGGATTACAGGGGCCCCCTATGGCTACACCTTC. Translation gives CAWITGAPYGYTF.

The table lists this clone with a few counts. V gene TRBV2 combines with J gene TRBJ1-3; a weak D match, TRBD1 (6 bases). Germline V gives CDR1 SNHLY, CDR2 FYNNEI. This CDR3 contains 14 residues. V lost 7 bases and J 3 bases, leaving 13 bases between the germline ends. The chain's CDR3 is CASKGTFYGNTIYF. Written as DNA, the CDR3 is TGTGCCAGCAAAGGGACATTCTATGGAAACACCATATATTTT.

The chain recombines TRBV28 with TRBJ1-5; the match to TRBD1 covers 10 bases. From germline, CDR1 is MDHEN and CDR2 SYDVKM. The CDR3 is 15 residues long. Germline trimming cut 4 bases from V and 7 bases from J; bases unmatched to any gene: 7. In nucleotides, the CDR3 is TGTGCCAGCAGTTGGACAGGGGGGATGGGACAGCCCCAGCATTTT. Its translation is CASSWTGGMGQPQHF.

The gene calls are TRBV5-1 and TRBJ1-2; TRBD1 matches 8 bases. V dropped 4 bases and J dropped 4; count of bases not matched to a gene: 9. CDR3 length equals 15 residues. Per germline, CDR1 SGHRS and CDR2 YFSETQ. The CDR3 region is CASSNGQGTSYGYTF. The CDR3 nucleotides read TGCGCCAGCAGCAACGGACAGGGCACGTCCTATGGCTACACCTTC.

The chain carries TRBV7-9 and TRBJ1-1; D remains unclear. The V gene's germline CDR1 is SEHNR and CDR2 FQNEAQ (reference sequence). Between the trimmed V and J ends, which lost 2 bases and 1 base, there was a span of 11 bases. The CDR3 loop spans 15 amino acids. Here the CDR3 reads CASSLKQLENTEAFF. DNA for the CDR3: TGTGCCAGCAGCTTAAAACAGTTAGAGAACACTGAAGCTTTCTTT.

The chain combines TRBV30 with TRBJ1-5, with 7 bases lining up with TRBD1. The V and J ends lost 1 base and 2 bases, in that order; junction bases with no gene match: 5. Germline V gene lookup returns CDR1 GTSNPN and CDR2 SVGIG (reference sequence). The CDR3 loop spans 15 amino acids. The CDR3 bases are TGTGCCTGGAGTGCCAGGGGGTTGGGCAATCAGCCCCAGCATTTT. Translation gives CAWSARGLGNQPQHF.

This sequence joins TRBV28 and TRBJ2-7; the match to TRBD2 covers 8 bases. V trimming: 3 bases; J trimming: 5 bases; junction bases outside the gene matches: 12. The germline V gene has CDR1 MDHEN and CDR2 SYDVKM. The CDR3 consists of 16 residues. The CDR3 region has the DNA TGTGCCAGCAGTTTTATGAGCGCGGGAGGTTACCACGAGCAGTACTTC. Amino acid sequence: CASSFMSAGGYHEQYF.

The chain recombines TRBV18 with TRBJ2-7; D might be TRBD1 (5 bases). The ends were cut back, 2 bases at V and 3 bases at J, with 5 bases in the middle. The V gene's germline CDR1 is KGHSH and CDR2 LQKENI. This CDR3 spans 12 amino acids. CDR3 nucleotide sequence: TGTGCCAGCTCACCAGACAGCTACGAGCAGTACTTC. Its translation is CASSPDSYEQYF.

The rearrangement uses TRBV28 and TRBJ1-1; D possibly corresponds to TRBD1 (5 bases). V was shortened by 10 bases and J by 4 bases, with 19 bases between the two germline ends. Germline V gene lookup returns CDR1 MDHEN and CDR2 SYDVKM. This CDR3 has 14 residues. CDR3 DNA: TGTGCCACAGCAGTCCCGACAGTGGGCACTGAAGCTTTCTTT. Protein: CATAVPTVGTEAFF.

CDR3 in amino acids: CASSPRPGDTGELFF. CDR3 DNA sequence: TGTGCCAGCAGCCCCAGACCAGGGGACACCGGGGAGCTGTTTTTT. The genes are TRBV7-9 and TRBJ2-2, with a weak D call TRBD1 (6 bases). Germline V gene sequence: CDR1 SEHNR, CDR2 FQNEAQ (reference sequence). This CDR3 region has 15 residues. V was pared by 5 bases and J by 3 bases, with 13 bases between. The whole variable domain, filled in from reference TRBV7-9 and TRBJ2-2, reads DTGVSQNPRHKITKRGQNVTFRCDPISEHNRLYWYRQTLGQGPEFLTYFQNEAQLEKSRLLSDRFSAERPKGSFSTLEIQRTEQGDSAMYLCASSPRPGDTGELFFGEGSRLTVL.